This T cell receptor beta chain was recovered during a study of cytomegalovirus exposure and HLA in healthy donors. Use of 60 Vbeta and 13 Jbeta primers characterized the PCR. The data were produced by immunoSEQ multiplex PCR, yet TCRdb's version contains in-frame clones alone and is incomplete. Of about 89,000 clones in the sample, about 70% were seen once. Regarding the study as a whole: Reportedly, a later analysis found an Asian-associated ancestry cluster had fewer N-insertions than the approximately 700-donor mean.

Concerning this clone: Its specificity is not known.

The CDR3 totals 15 residues. The V end lost 3 bases, the J end lost 1 base, and 12 bases lay between the germline ends. Germline CDR1 reads SGHTA; CDR2 reads FQGNSA. The sequencing input was PBMCs. The clonotype was recovered from a man aged 25 to 40 in good health and CMV-seronegative. The rearrangement joins TRBV7-2 to TRBJ1-1; no firm D call. CDR3: CASSFGWSPNTEAFF. The DNA of the CDR3 is TGTGCCAGCAGCTTCGGTTGGAGCCCGAACACTGAAGCTTTCTTT.